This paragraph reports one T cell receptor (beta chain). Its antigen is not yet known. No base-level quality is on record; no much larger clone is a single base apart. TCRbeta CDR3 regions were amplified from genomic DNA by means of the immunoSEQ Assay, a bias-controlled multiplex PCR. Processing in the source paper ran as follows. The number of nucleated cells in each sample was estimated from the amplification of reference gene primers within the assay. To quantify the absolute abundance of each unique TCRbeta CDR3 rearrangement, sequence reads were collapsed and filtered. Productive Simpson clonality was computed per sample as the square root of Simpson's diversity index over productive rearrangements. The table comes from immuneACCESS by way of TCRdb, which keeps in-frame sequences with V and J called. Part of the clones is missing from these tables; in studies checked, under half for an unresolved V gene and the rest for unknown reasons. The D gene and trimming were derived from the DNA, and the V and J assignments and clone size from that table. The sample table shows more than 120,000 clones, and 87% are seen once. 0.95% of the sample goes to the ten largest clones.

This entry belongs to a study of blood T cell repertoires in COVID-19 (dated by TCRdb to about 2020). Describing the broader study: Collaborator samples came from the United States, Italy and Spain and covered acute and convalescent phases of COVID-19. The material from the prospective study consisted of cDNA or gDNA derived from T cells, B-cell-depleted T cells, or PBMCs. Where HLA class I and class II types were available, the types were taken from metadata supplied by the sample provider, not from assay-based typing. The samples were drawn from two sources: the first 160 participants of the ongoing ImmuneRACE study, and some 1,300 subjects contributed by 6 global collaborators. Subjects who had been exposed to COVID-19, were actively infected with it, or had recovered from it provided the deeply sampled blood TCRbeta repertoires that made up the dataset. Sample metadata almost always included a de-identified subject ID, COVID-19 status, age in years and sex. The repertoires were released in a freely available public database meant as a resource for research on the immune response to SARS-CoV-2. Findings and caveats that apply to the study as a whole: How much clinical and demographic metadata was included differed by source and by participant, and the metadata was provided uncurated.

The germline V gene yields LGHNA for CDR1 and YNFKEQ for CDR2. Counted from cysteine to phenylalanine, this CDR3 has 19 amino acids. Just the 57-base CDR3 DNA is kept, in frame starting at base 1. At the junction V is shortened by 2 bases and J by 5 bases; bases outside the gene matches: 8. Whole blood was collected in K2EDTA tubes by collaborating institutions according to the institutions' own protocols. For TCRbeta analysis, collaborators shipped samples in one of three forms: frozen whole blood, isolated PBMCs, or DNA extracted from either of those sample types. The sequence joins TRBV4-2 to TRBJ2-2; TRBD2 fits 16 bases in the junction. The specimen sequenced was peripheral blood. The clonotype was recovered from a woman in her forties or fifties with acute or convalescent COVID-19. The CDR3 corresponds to CASSQIRGLAGGRTGELFF. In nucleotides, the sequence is TGTGCCAGCAGCCAAATAAGGGGACTAGCGGGAGGGAGAACCGGGGAGCTGTTTTTT.